The T cell receptor (beta chain) under discussion was sequenced for a study of blood T cell repertoires in COVID-19. Across the whole study: From T cells, B-cell-depleted T cells, or PBMCs came the material, which was cDNA or gDNA.

Adults between roughly 18 and 90 years of age took part from fewer than 30 US areas. V gave up 3 bases and J gave up 4 bases, with 12 bases separating them. The CDR3 contains 15 residues. Per the germline V gene, CDR1 is LGHNA and CDR2 is YSLEER. Per the authors' pipeline: Amplifying reference gene primers gave estimates of nucleated cell counts. TCRdb keeps only in-frame clones here, not all; method: immunoSEQ multiplex PCR. That table is the source of V, J and clone size, and D and trimming were worked out from the DNA. The table records 470,000 or so clones, roughly nine tenths of them present only once.

The TCR sequence derives from a young woman with acute COVID-19. The chain links TRBV4-3 to TRBJ2-2; the D is unclear. Sequenced input: PBMCs or T cells enriched from blood (not recorded which). The CDR3 nucleotides are TGCGCCAGCAGCCATGTTAGAGAGCCCACCGGGGAGCTGTTTTTT. It translates to CASSHVREPTGELFF.